A selection of T cell receptor beta chains follows, all from one sample in a study of read filtering for tumor transcriptome and immune sequencing. TCRdb passed the reads through MiXCR, listing each CDR3 protein once. The data hold some 140,000 distinct CDR3 sequences, with over 10% observed a single time. The sample consisted of a population of CD138-negative cells sorted from bone marrow. The receptors shown here come from a donor at least 40 years old with multiple myeloma. Each CDR3 is given with its conserved first and last residue. D genes are given only for firm matches. Size values are once, few and many counts, or a class for expanded clones, and some rows have none.

j_call: TRBJ1-2
clone_size: many
v_call: TRBV30
d_call: TRBD1
cdr3_aa: CAWSEGTGAFGYTF
cdr3_nt: TGTGCCTGGAGCGAAGGGACAGGCGCGTTTGGCTACACCTTC

j_call: TRBJ2-1
clone_size: many
v_call: TRBV29-1
d_call: .
cdr3_aa: CSSTLEGRPLTLF
cdr3_nt: TGCAGCAGTACTCTAGAAGGAAGGCCCCTCACGCTCTTC

j_call: TRBJ1-3
clone_size: many
v_call: TRBV14
d_call: .
cdr3_aa: CASSQDPPRVDTIYF
cdr3_nt: TGTGCCAGCAGCCAAGATCCCCCCAGAGTGGACACCATATATTTT

j_call: TRBJ2-3
clone_size: many
v_call: TRBV12-3/TRBV12-4
d_call: .
cdr3_aa: CASSERDSSYTDTQYF
cdr3_nt: TGTGCCAGCAGCGAAAGGGACTCCTCCTACACAGATACGCAGTATTTT

j_call: TRBJ2-1
clone_size: many
v_call: TRBV20-1
d_call: .
cdr3_aa: CSARVPNYNEQFF
cdr3_nt: TGCAGTGCTAGAGTTCCGAACTACAATGAGCAGTTCTTC

j_call: TRBJ2-5
clone_size: many
v_call: TRBV2
d_call: .
cdr3_aa: CASRPGLPKTQYF
cdr3_nt: TGTGCCAGCAGGCCGGGACTTCCCAAGACCCAGTACTTC

j_call: TRBJ2-3
clone_size: .
v_call: TRBV11-2
d_call: .
cdr3_aa: CASSLEGAGGPDTQYF
cdr3_nt: TGTGCCAGCAGCTTAGAGGGAGCCGGGGGGCCAGATACGCAGTATTTT

j_call: TRBJ1-5
clone_size: many
v_call: TRBV12-3/TRBV12-4
d_call: .
cdr3_aa: CASSRQDQPQHF
cdr3_nt: TGTGCCAGCAGCCGCCAAGATCAGCCCCAGCATTTT

j_call: TRBJ2-7
clone_size: many
v_call: TRBV28
d_call: TRBD2
cdr3_aa: CASSSRWTSGDPYEQYF
cdr3_nt: TGTGCCAGCAGTTCACGGTGGACTAGCGGGGATCCTTACGAGCAGTACTTC

j_call: TRBJ2-1
clone_size: many
v_call: TRBV4-3
d_call: .
cdr3_aa: CASSQELGHQQFF
cdr3_nt: TGCGCCAGCAGCCAAGAATTAGGGCATCAACAGTTCTTC

j_call: TRBJ2-1
clone_size: many
v_call: TRBV18
d_call: .
cdr3_aa: CASSPQALTSSYNEQFF
cdr3_nt: TGTGCCAGCTCACCACAGGCTCTAACGAGCTCCTACAATGAGCAGTTCTTC

j_call: TRBJ2-1
clone_size: many
v_call: TRBV5-6
d_call: .
cdr3_aa: CASSRTFYNEQFF
cdr3_nt: TGTGCCAGCAGCCGGACTTTCTACAATGAGCAGTTCTTC

j_call: TRBJ1-6
clone_size: many
v_call: TRBV20-1
d_call: .
cdr3_aa: CSARDGFNSPLHF
cdr3_nt: TGCAGTGCCCGGGACGGGTTTAATTCACCCCTCCACTTT

j_call: TRBJ2-1
clone_size: many
v_call: TRBV14
d_call: .
cdr3_aa: CASSQVRGPSRDEQFF
cdr3_nt: TGTGCCAGCAGCCAAGTCAGGGGACCCTCTCGAGATGAGCAGTTCTTC

j_call: TRBJ2-5
clone_size: many
v_call: TRBV9
d_call: .
cdr3_aa: CASSVTRDGETQYF
cdr3_nt: TGTGCCAGCAGCGTCACGCGGGACGGAGAGACCCAGTACTTC

j_call: TRBJ1-2
clone_size: many
v_call: TRBV6-5
d_call: .
cdr3_aa: CASSPGPANYGYTF
cdr3_nt: TGTGCCAGCAGCCCCGGGCCAGCTAACTATGGCTACACCTTC

j_call: TRBJ2-5
clone_size: many
v_call: TRBV9
d_call: TRBD2
cdr3_aa: CASSVGLAMKETQYF
cdr3_nt: TGTGCCAGCAGCGTCGGACTAGCGATGAAAGAGACCCAGTACTTC

j_call: TRBJ2-1
clone_size: many
v_call: TRBV10-2
d_call: TRBD2
cdr3_aa: CASSESLGLAGVRNEQLF
cdr3_nt: TGCGCCAGCAGTGAGTCCCTGGGACTAGCGGGAGTAAGGAATGAGCAGCTCTTC

j_call: TRBJ1-1
clone_size: many
v_call: TRBV11-2
d_call: .
cdr3_aa: CATSRAAEAFF
cdr3_nt: TGTGCCACCAGCAGGGCGGCTGAAGCTTTCTTT

j_call: TRBJ2-7
clone_size: many
v_call: TRBV7-2
d_call: .
cdr3_aa: CASSLDPNYEQYF
cdr3_nt: TGTGCCAGCAGCTTAGATCCGAACTACGAGCAGTACTTC

j_call: TRBJ2-7
clone_size: once
v_call: TRBV29-1
d_call: TRBD2
cdr3_aa: CGVEGSGLSYEQYF
cdr3_nt: TGCGGCGTTGAGGGTAGCGGGCTTTCCTACGAGCAGTACTTC

j_call: TRBJ1-4
clone_size: many
v_call: TRBV7-9
d_call: .
cdr3_aa: CASSPTAGGSEKLFF
cdr3_nt: TGTGCCAGCAGCCCCACGGCGGGGGGGAGCGAAAAACTGTTTTTT

j_call: TRBJ2-7
clone_size: many
v_call: TRBV7-9
d_call: .
cdr3_aa: CASSLSGSSYEQYF
cdr3_nt: TGTGCCAGCAGTCTTAGCGGTAGCTCCTACGAGCAGTACTTC

j_call: TRBJ1-5
clone_size: many
v_call: TRBV12-3/TRBV12-4
d_call: .
cdr3_aa: CASSHTGPQNQPQHF
cdr3_nt: TGTGCCAGCAGTCATACCGGGCCCCAAAATCAGCCCCAGCATTTT

j_call: TRBJ2-2
clone_size: many
v_call: TRBV6-6
d_call: TRBD2
cdr3_aa: CASSVGGRRTGELFF
cdr3_nt: TGTGCCAGCAGTGTGGGGGGGAGAAGGACCGGGGAGCTGTTTTTT

j_call: TRBJ2-1
clone_size: many
v_call: TRBV21-1
d_call: .
cdr3_aa: CASSKGAYNEQFF
cdr3_nt: TGTGCCAGCAGCAAAGGAGCCTACAATGAGCAGTTCTTC

j_call: TRBJ2-1
clone_size: .
v_call: TRBV30
d_call: TRBD2
cdr3_aa: CALLSGRGYNEQFF
cdr3_nt: TGTGCCTTGCTAAGCGGGAGGGGCTACAATGAGCAGTTCTTC

j_call: TRBJ2-1
clone_size: many
v_call: TRBV20-1
d_call: TRBD1
cdr3_aa: CSAEQGSSRIF
cdr3_nt: TGCAGTGCAGAACAGGGGAGTAGTAGGATCTTC

j_call: TRBJ1-4
clone_size: many
v_call: TRBV6-5
d_call: .
cdr3_aa: CASRAGSGANEKLFF
cdr3_nt: TGTGCCAGCAGGGCAGGGTCGGGGGCTAATGAAAAACTGTTTTTT

j_call: TRBJ2-1
clone_size: many
v_call: TRBV20-1
d_call: .
cdr3_aa: CSAREDNEQFF
cdr3_nt: TGCAGTGCTAGGGAGGATAATGAGCAGTTCTTC